The next 24 T cell receptor beta chains were all read from a single sample in a study of spatial heterogeneity in lung cancer. TCRdb ran MiXCR on the 5' RACE reads and lists one entry per CDR3 protein. The sample records about 47,000 distinct CDR3 sequences, roughly 7% being singletons. This sample's time point: blood at routine non-recurrence follow-up after resection. Unsorted whole RNA of tumor, nontumor lung or frozen PBMC was sequenced. The sequenced sample was PBMCs, obtained at follow-up. The receptor set was obtained from a female donor with early-stage non-small cell lung cancer.

The sample holds many counts of this clonotype. The chain has TRBV5-1 and TRBJ1-5; D gene uncertain. Germline CDR1 and CDR2: SGHRS and YFSETQ. The V and J ends lost 0 bases and 7 bases respectively, with 11 bases between them. There are 14 residues in the CDR3. CDR3 DNA: TGCGCCAGCAGCTTGGGAGGGCTCGGGCAGCCCCAGCATTTT. It encodes CASSLGGLGQPQHF. The whole variable domain, remainder taken from reference TRBV5-1 and TRBJ1-5, is KAGVTQTPRYLIKTRGQQVTLSCSPISGHRSVSWYQQTPGQGLQFLFEYFSETQRNKGNFPGRFSGRQFSNSRSEMNVSTLELGDSALYLCASSLGGLGQPQHFGDGTRLSIL.

This clonotype came up many times. This chain links TRBV7-8 with TRBJ1-1, with D unresolved. The length of the CDR3 is 14 residues. V lost 3 bases and J 1 base, leaving 9 bases between the germline ends. The V gene's germline CDR1 is SGHVS and CDR2 FQNEAQ. This CDR3 is CASSLVIGNTEAFF. As DNA, the CDR3 is TGTGCCAGCAGCTTGGTCATTGGGAACACTGAAGCTTTCTTT.

This clonotype was detected once. The chain combines TRBV7-6 with TRBJ2-1; 9 nucleotides align to TRBD1. The trim removed 5 bases at V and 8 bases at J, leaving 10 bases unmatched. Germline-derived CDR1 and CDR2 are SGHVS and FNYEAQ. The CDR3 runs to 15 residues. The CDR3, as DNA: TGTGCCAGCAGCGACCGGGACAGGGTCTCTTATGAGCAGTTCTTC. It encodes CASSDRDRVSYEQFF. The full variable domain, completed using reference TRBV7-6 and TRBJ2-1, is GAGVSQSPRYKVTKRGQDVALRCDPISGHVSLYWYRQALGQGPEFLTYFNYEAQQDKSGLPNDRFSAERPEGSISTLTIQRTEQRDSAMYRCASSDRDRVSYEQFFGPGTRLTVL.

The V and J genes are TRBV5-1 and TRBJ1-1; D gene ambiguous. V lost 3 bases, J lost 3 bases, and 9 bases lay in between. This CDR3 region has 13 residues. CDR1 is SGHRS and CDR2 is YFSETQ in the germline V gene. The CDR3 loop is CASSSRWDTEAFF. CDR3 nucleotides: TGCGCCAGCAGCTCGAGGTGGGACACTGAAGCTTTCTTT. The whole variable domain, remainder taken from reference TRBV5-1 and TRBJ1-1, is KAGVTQTPRYLIKTRGQQVTLSCSPISGHRSVSWYQQTPGQGLQFLFEYFSETQRNKGNFPGRFSGRQFSNSRSEMNVSTLELGDSALYLCASSSRWDTEAFFGQGTRLTVV.

This clonotype has at least ten counts. The chain carries TRBV29-1 and TRBJ2-3; D is perhaps TRBD2 (5 bases). There are 13 residues in the CDR3. The V end lost 5 bases, the J end lost 2 bases, and 11 bases lay between the germline ends. Germline CDR1 reads SQVTM; CDR2 reads ANQGSEA. The CDR3 loop is CSVRTSFTDTQYF. The CDR3 DNA sequence: TGCAGCGTTCGGACTTCCTTCACAGATACGCAGTATTTT.

This clonotype showed up just a few times. This chain links TRBV6-2 or TRBV6-3 with TRBJ1-2; no firm D call. Trimming pared 0 bases from V and 4 bases from J, leaving 6 bases between. CDR1 MNHEY and CDR2 SVGEGT come from the germline V gene. This CDR3 comprises 13 residues. Here the CDR3 reads CASSYSTAYGYTF. The CDR3, as DNA: TGTGCCAGCAGTTACTCGACCGCCTATGGCTACACCTTC.

This clonotype was seen a few times. The chain employs TRBV5-1 and TRBJ2-3, with 9 bases that match TRBD1. V was clipped by 4 bases and J by 5 bases; unmatched bases: 8. This CDR3 is 15 amino acids long. CDR1 and CDR2 from the germline V gene are SGHRS and YFSETQ. CDR3 DNA: TGCGCCAGCAGCCCTACAGGGGGCAGGGGAGATACGCAGTATTTT. This codes for CASSPTGGRGDTQYF. The whole variable domain, remainder taken from reference TRBV5-1 and TRBJ2-3, is KAGVTQTPRYLIKTRGQQVTLSCSPISGHRSVSWYQQTPGQGLQFLFEYFSETQRNKGNFPGRFSGRQFSNSRSEMNVSTLELGDSALYLCASSPTGGRGDTQYFGPGTRLTVL.

V gene TRBV6-2 or TRBV6-3 combines with J gene TRBJ1-2, with D unresolved. The germline V and J ends were trimmed by 6 bases and 7 bases, with 21 bases remaining between them. The CDR3 runs to 15 residues. Per the germline V gene, CDR1 is MNHEY and CDR2 is SVGEGT. CDR3: CASSDFELTFPGYTF. The CDR3 DNA reads as TGTGCCAGCAGCGACTTTGAGCTCACATTCCCTGGCTACACCTTC.

This clonotype was counted once. The chain couples TRBV6-1 to TRBJ2-5, with 7 bases lining up with TRBD1. Trimming cost V 2 bases and J 5 bases; bases outside gene matches: 5. Germline V gene data show CDR1 as MNHNS and CDR2 as SASEGT. The CDR3 consists of 14 residues. CDR3 in amino acids: CASSETRQGETQYF. The CDR3 bases are TGTGCCAGCAGTGAAACCCGACAGGGCGAGACCCAGTACTTC.

This clonotype was seen many times. The chain has TRBV24-1 and TRBJ2-5; D unclear. V dropped 0 bases and J dropped 11 bases, with 12 bases sitting between them. CDR1 is KGHDR, CDR2 SFDVKD, per germline. The CDR3 sequence is 13 residues long. The CDR3 reads CATSDLQSGPQYF. In DNA form, the CDR3 reads TGTGCCACCAGTGATTTGCAGTCAGGACCTCAGTACTTC.

The chain joins TRBV15 to TRBJ2-1; TRBD1 aligns across 7 bases. With 6 bases clipped from V and 6 bases from J, the junction kept 17 bases outside the gene matches. The CDR3 has 17 residues. In germline, CDR1 is LNHNV, CDR2 YYDKDF (reference sequence). The CDR3 region has the DNA TGTGCCACCAGTAACACTCTGGGGCAGGGGGTTGGCAATGAGCAGTTCTTC. Its protein product is CATSNTLGQGVGNEQFF.

This clonotype turned up a few times. The rearrangement links TRBV29-1 to TRBJ2-1, with D perhaps TRBD2 (7 bases). With 5 bases removed from V and 3 bases from J, the gap between germline ends came to 11 bases. This CDR3 region has 13 residues. Germline loops: CDR1 SQVTM, CDR2 ANQGSEA. The CDR3 reads CSVRGADYNEQFF. CDR3 bases: TGCAGCGTTCGGGGGGCGGACTACAATGAGCAGTTCTTC.

This clonotype was observed a handful of times. This chain uses TRBV11-2 with TRBJ1-3; D is ambiguous. With 2 bases removed from V and 1 base from J, the gap between germline ends came to 15 bases. The V gene's germline CDR1 is SGHAT and CDR2 FQNNGV. The CDR3 consists of 17 residues. The DNA for the CDR3 is TGTGCCAGCAGCTTATTTGGTCGTGAACAGTCTGGAAACACCATATATTTT. Encoded protein: CASSLFGREQSGNTIYF.

This clonotype was counted ten times or more. The chain joins TRBV6-5 to TRBJ1-2; D call uncertain. Germline CDR1 and CDR2: MNHEY and SVGAGI. The CDR3 contains 14 residues. Between the trimmed V and J ends, which lost 0 bases and 8 bases, there was a span of 13 bases. As DNA, the CDR3 is TGTGCCAGCAGTTACTCGAATCTGGGTTGGGGCTACACCTTC. Its protein is CASSYSNLGWGYTF.

This clonotype has a count of ten or more. This chain links TRBV20-1 with TRBJ2-7; TRBD2 matches at 10 bases. V gave up 3 bases and J gave up 0 bases; unmatched junction bases: 14. CDR3 size: 18 residues. Germline V gene lookup returns CDR1 DFQATT and CDR2 SNEGSKA (reference sequence). As DNA, the CDR3 is TGCAGTGCTAGTGGGCCCCAGGTACTAGCGGGGAGCTCCTACGAGCAGTACTTC. Translation gives CSASGPQVLAGSSYEQYF.

This clonotype was seen only a few times. The chain employs TRBV6-2 or TRBV6-3 and TRBJ1-5; D not resolved. V shed 5 bases and J shed 7 bases, with 12 bases lying between them. The germline CDR1 and CDR2 sequences are MNHEY and SVGEGT. The CDR3 has 13 amino acids. The CDR3 coding sequence is TGTGCCAGCAGTATTAATGGAGGCCAGCCCCAGCATTTT. Encoded protein: CASSINGGQPQHF.

This clonotype appeared many times. The genes are TRBV7-9 and TRBJ2-7; no clear D. Trimming removed 4 bases at V and 7 bases at J, with 14 bases between. This CDR3 has 13 amino acids. Germline V gene lookup returns CDR1 SEHNR and CDR2 FQNEAQ (reference sequence). The CDR3 loop is CASSSNSPREQYF. The CDR3 nucleotides read TGTGCCAGCAGCTCCAACTCCCCGCGGGAGCAGTACTTC.

The sample holds many counts of this clonotype. The chain combines TRBV27 with TRBJ2-3; TRBD2 might be the D (7 bases). V was cut by 1 base and J by 2 bases, with 19 bases left in between. Germline assignment: CDR1 MNHEY and CDR2 SMNVEV (reference sequence). This CDR3 spans 18 amino acids. The CDR3 loop is CASSLLGSAGAFTDTQYF. DNA of the CDR3: TGTGCCAGCAGTTTATTGGGTTCGGCGGGGGCCTTCACAGATACGCAGTATTTT.

The chain recombines TRBV30 with TRBJ2-2; D tentatively fits TRBD1 or TRBD2 (5 bases each). The germline V gene has CDR1 GTSNPN and CDR2 SVGIG (reference sequence). The CDR3 spans 14 residues. The CDR3, as DNA: TGTGCACAGAGGGGTTCAGCGAACACCGGGGAGCTGTTTTTT. Protein product: CAQRGSANTGELFF.

This rearrangement joins TRBV7-8 to TRBJ1-2, with 11 bases aligning to TRBD1. The CDR3 spans 14 residues. CDR1 and CDR2 (germline): SGHVS, FQNEAQ. V lost 6 bases, J lost 4 bases, and 4 bases stayed unmatched. Written as DNA, the CDR3 is TGTGCCAGCAGTCCCGGGACAGGGGGCTATGGCTACACCTTC. Encoded protein: CASSPGTGGYGYTF.

The chain links TRBV12-3 or TRBV12-4 to TRBJ1-1; D gene unclear. This CDR3 is 14 amino acids long. V lost 3 bases and J 1 base, leaving 9 bases between the germline ends. For the CDR3, the DNA is TGTGCCAGCAGTTTTCCACGTCCGAACACTGAAGCTTTCTTT. Its protein product is CASSFPRPNTEAFF.

Ten or more counts support this clonotype. This chain joins TRBV5-1 and TRBJ2-3; D call uncertain. Germline CDR1 reads SGHRS; CDR2 reads YFSETQ. Trimming cost V 6 bases and J 0 bases, with 14 bases left between them. This CDR3 spans 15 amino acids. This CDR3 is CASTDGLVSTDTQYF. CDR3 in DNA: TGCGCCAGCACCGACGGGTTGGTTAGCACAGATACGCAGTATTTT. The whole variable domain, filled in from reference TRBV5-1 and TRBJ2-3, reads KAGVTQTPRYLIKTRGQQVTLSCSPISGHRSVSWYQQTPGQGLQFLFEYFSETQRNKGNFPGRFSGRQFSNSRSEMNVSTLELGDSALYLCASTDGLVSTDTQYFGPGTRLTVL.

This clonotype was picked up a small number of times. The CDR3 DNA is TGTGCCAGCAGCTTTTCCTTCTCTAGGCGGGGGAGTGAGGCCCAGTACTTC. This codes for CASSFSFSRRGSEAQYF. This sequence joins TRBV7-2 and TRBJ2-5, with 7 bases lining up with TRBD2. V was pared by 3 bases and J by 9 bases, with 19 bases of the junction left unmatched. Germline V gene sequence: CDR1 SGHTA, CDR2 FQGNSA. The length of the CDR3 is 17 residues.

This clonotype was detected ten times or more. The chain couples TRBV29-1 to TRBJ2-5; the D is unclear. The V gene's germline CDR1 is SQVTM and CDR2 ANQGSEA. This CDR3 spans 12 amino acids. With 6 bases removed from V and 1 base from J, the gap between germline ends came to 9 bases. CDR3 amino acids: CSVRRSQETQYF. In DNA form, the CDR3 reads TGCAGCGTGAGAAGAAGCCAAGAGACCCAGTACTTC.